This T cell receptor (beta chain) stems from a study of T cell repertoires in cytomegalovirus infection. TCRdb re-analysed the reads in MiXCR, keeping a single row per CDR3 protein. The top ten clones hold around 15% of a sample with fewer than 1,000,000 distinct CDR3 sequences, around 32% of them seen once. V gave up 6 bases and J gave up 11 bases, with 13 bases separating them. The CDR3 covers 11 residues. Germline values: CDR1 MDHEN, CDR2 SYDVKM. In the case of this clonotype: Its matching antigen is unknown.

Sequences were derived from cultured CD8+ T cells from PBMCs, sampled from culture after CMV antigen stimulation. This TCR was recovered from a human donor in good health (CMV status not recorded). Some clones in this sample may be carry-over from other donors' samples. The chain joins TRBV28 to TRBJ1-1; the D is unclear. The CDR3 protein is CASRDRMGAFF. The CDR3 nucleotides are TGTGCCAGCAGAGATAGAATGGGGGCTTTCTTT.